The rows below give T cell receptor beta chains drawn from one sample of a study of post-analysis software for immune sequencing data. TCRdb reanalysed the PCR reads using MiXCR and keeps one entry per CDR3 protein. The sample yields under 900,000 distinct CDR3 sequences, roughly 50% seen once. Sequencing used blood. The receptor set was obtained from a girl under 18 with multiple sclerosis. The CDR3 runs from the conserved cysteine through the conserved F or W. The D gene is left open where the match is weak. A clone size is listed for some rows: how often the clone was seen (once, few, many), or a class if it is expanded.

. TRBJ2-7 TRBD1 TRBV12-3/TRBV12-4 CASSNGQGRYYEQYF TGTGCCAGCAGCAATGGACAGGGGCGATACTACGAGCAGTACTTC
. TRBJ2-1 . TRBV24-1 CATRDGGYNEQFF TGTGCCACCAGGGACGGGGGCTACAATGAGCAGTTCTTC
. TRBJ2-4 . TRBV7-3 CASSSLSRHSIQYF TGTGCCAGCAGCTCCCTTTCTCGACACTCCATTCAGTACTTC
. TRBJ2-5 . TRBV20-1 CSARWGGKETQYF TGCAGTGCTAGATGGGGGGGCAAAGAGACCCAGTACTTC
. TRBJ2-3 . TRBV6-6 CASSYRGTASTDTQYF TGTGCCAGCAGTTACCGCGGGACAGCTAGCACAGATACGCAGTATTTT
. TRBJ1-1 . TRBV28 CASSFPSANKGGTEAFF TGTGCCAGCAGCTTCCCCTCGGCCAACAAGGGGGGCACTGAAGCTTTCTTT
. TRBJ2-7 . TRBV11-1 CASSPQTRLWEQYF TGTGCCAGCAGCCCCCAGACTCGTCTTTGGGAGCAGTACTTC
. TRBJ2-7 . TRBV7-2 CASSVKGGYEQYF TGTGCCAGCAGCGTCAAAGGAGGGTACGAGCAGTACTTC
. TRBJ2-6 TRBD1 TRBV5-1 CASSFVFTGAGANVLTF TGCGCCAGCAGCTTCGTATTCACAGGGGCTGGGGCCAACGTCCTGACTTTC
few TRBJ2-7 TRBD1 TRBV7-9 CASSSPGQASYEQYF TGTGCCAGCAGCTCTCCGGGACAGGCGTCCTACGAGCAGTACTTC
once TRBJ2-3 . TRBV5-1 CASSLESFTDTQYF TGCGCCAGCAGCTTGGAAAGCTTCACAGATACGCAGTATTTT
. TRBJ1-1 . TRBV7-3 CASSPGRGQTEAFF TGTGCCAGCAGCCCAGGCCGGGGGCAGACTGAAGCTTTCTTT
once TRBJ1-2 TRBD1 TRBV7-3 CASSLQPGTENYGHTF TGTGCCAGCAGCCTTCAGCCCGGGACAGAAAACTATGGCCACACCTTC
few TRBJ2-3 . TRBV20-1 CSARAVVDTQYF TGCAGTGCTAGAGCCGTCGTAGATACGCAGTATTTT
few TRBJ2-5 . TRBV20-1 CSAGRMGGVETQYF TGCAGTGCTGGCCGAATGGGGGGTGTGGAGACCCAGTACTTC
. TRBJ2-1 TRBD2 TRBV20-1 CSARDRGGEQFF TGCAGTGCTAGAGATCGGGGGGGTGAGCAGTTCTTC
. TRBJ2-7 . TRBV20-1 CSARHPGQSSYEQYF TGCAGTGCTAGACACCCCGGACAGTCGTCCTACGAGCAGTACTTC
. TRBJ2-6 . TRBV20-1 CSAVTGANVLTF TGCAGTGCCGTAACTGGGGCCAACGTCCTGACTTTC
. TRBJ2-7 TRBD1 TRBV5-1 CASSLVGQGASEQYF TGCGCCAGCAGCTTGGTGGGACAGGGGGCCAGCGAGCAGTACTTC
once TRBJ2-7 TRBD2 TRBV4-1 CASSSRSSGLDEQYF TGCGCCAGCAGCTCCCGATCTAGCGGGCTGGACGAGCAGTACTTC
few TRBJ2-5 . TRBV5-1 CASSLAYPLGETQYF TGCGCCAGCAGCTTGGCTTACCCCCTCGGAGAGACCCAGTACTTC
. TRBJ1-2 . TRBV10-3 CAISESAAYPDGYTF TGTGCCATCAGTGAGTCGGCAGCCTACCCGGATGGCTACACCTTC
. TRBJ2-3 . TRBV12-3/TRBV12-4 CASRRLTVSTDTQYF TGTGCCAGCAGAAGACTCACGGTTAGCACAGATACGCAGTATTTT
. TRBJ2-7 . TRBV20-1 CSARARGAQYF TGCAGTGCTAGGGCGAGGGGGGCCCAGTACTTC
. TRBJ1-1 . TRBV7-3 CASSLSLGTEAFF TGTGCCAGCAGCTTAAGTCTCGGCACTGAAGCTTTCTTT
. TRBJ2-1 . TRBV7-3 CASSLTGGYNEQFF TGTGCCAGCAGCTTAACAGGCGGCTACAATGAGCAGTTCTTC
. TRBJ1-2 TRBD1 TRBV20-1 CSARGRDRHYGYTF TGCAGTGCTAGAGGCCGGGACAGACACTATGGCTACACCTTC
. TRBJ2-3 TRBD2 TRBV20-1 CSATNPTSGTDTQYF TGCAGTGCTACCAATCCAACTAGCGGCACAGATACGCAGTATTTT
. TRBJ1-1 . TRBV6-1 CASSDHQGGTEAFF TGTGCCAGCAGTGATCATCAGGGAGGCACTGAAGCTTTCTTT
. TRBJ2-1 . TRBV29-1 CSVEAGTDYYNEQFF TGCAGCGTTGAGGCAGGGACTGATTACTACAATGAGCAGTTCTTC
. TRBJ2-1 . TRBV7-7 CASSLGGSRSAYNEQFF TGTGCTAGCAGCTTAGGGGGATCTAGGAGCGCCTACAATGAGCAGTTCTTC
once TRBJ1-2 . TRBV2 CASTESHSHTGSDGYTF TGTGCCAGCACCGAAAGCCATTCTCACACAGGGTCGGATGGCTACACCTTC
. TRBJ2-6 . TRBV20-1 CSATIGSGANVLTF TGCAGTGCTACGATCGGCTCTGGGGCCAACGTCCTGACTTTC
few TRBJ2-7 . TRBV7-9 CASSPLAYEQYF TGTGCCAGCAGCCCCCTGGCCTACGAGCAGTACTTC
few TRBJ1-2 . TRBV20-1 CSARRRQDLGYTF TGCAGTGCTAGAAGGCGACAGGACCTTGGCTACACCTTC
. TRBJ2-7 TRBD2 TRBV3-1 CASSHTSGGTHEQYF TGTGCCAGCAGCCACACTAGCGGGGGGACCCACGAGCAGTACTTC
. TRBJ2-1 . TRBV6-5 CASSYGASSYNEQFF TGTGCCAGCAGTTACGGGGCTAGCTCCTACAATGAGCAGTTCTTC
. TRBJ2-5 . TRBV3-1 CASSQVPWPPREQYF TGTGCCAGCAGCCAAGTCCCCTGGCCGCCTCGGGAGCAGTACTTC
few TRBJ2-7 TRBD2 TRBV10-2 CASSGAGGSSYEQYF TGCGCCAGCAGTGGCGCGGGAGGCAGCTCCTACGAGCAGTACTTC
. TRBJ2-7 TRBD1 TRBV5-1 CASSSTGQSPYEQYF TGCGCCAGCAGCTCGACGGGACAGTCCCCCTACGAGCAGTACTTC
. TRBJ2-1 TRBD2 TRBV7-9 CASKTSGIYNEQFF TGTGCCAGCAAGACTAGCGGGATCTACAATGAGCAGTTCTTC
. TRBJ2-7 TRBD1 TRBV4-2 CASSQEAGTGGYEQYF TGTGCCAGCAGCCAAGAGGCGGGGACAGGGGGCTACGAGCAGTACTTC
. TRBJ2-7 . TRBV29-1 CSVEGRSNYEQYF TGCAGCGTGGAAGGCAGAAGCAACTACGAGCAGTACTTC
. TRBJ2-1 . TRBV2 CASSGRGYNEQFF TGTGCCAGCAGTGGCAGAGGATACAATGAGCAGTTCTTC
. TRBJ2-4 . TRBV7-7 CASSSTSSAKTAKNIQYF TGTGCTAGCAGCTCGACCTCTAGCGCTAAAACAGCCAAAAACATTCAGTACTTC
few TRBJ2-7 . TRBV5-1 CASSLAAGLVDEQYF TGCGCCAGCAGCTTGGCCGCGGGACTCGTAGACGAGCAGTACTTC
. TRBJ2-1 . TRBV28 CASSPGDRRDHKQFF TGTGCCAGCAGTCCTGGGGATCGGCGGGACCATAAGCAGTTCTTC
. TRBJ2-5 . TRBV7-2 CASSSDPGETQYF TGTGCCAGCAGCTCGGACCCTGGGGAGACCCAGTACTTC